This T cell receptor (beta chain) stems from a study of spatial heterogeneity in lung cancer. Study-level information: The donors were some 70 patients with non-small cell lung cancer that was early-stage and untreated. Raw-read counts averaged over ten per unique TCR and UMI combination. Consistent detection of more beta-chain than alpha-chain sequences was observed.

Time point specified: blood at routine non-recurrence follow-up after resection. Extraction of whole RNA from tumor, nontumor lung or frozen PBMC preceded unsorted sequencing. CDR1 and CDR2 (germline): SGHTA, FQGNSA. This CDR3 has 16 amino acids. Between the trimmed V and J ends, which lost 1 base and 2 bases, there was a span of 13 bases. This clonotype was found many times. As yet, its antigen is unknown. General study findings and limits: In blood, ubiquitous expanded tumor TCRs appeared more at resection than follow-up.

One entry per CDR3 protein results from TCRdb running MiXCR on the 5' RACE reads. This table holds 50,000 to 60,000 distinct CDR3 sequences, around 7.7% found once. The sequencing used PBMCs, collected at follow-up. This TCR came from a female donor with early-stage non-small cell lung cancer. The chain recombines TRBV7-2 with TRBJ2-3; D gene ambiguous. This CDR3 reads CASSLVGTRPTDTQYF. CDR3 sequence (DNA): TGTGCCAGCAGCTTAGTAGGCACCCGTCCCACAGATACGCAGTATTTT.